The 31 T cell receptor beta chains listed next were all sequenced from one sample in a study of blood T cell repertoires in COVID-19. Method: immunoSEQ multiplex PCR; TCRdb's copy keeps in-frame clones and lacks some. The sample carries more than 350,000 clones, roughly 86% recorded once. Sequencing input: peripheral blood. The receptor set was obtained from a woman aged 25 to 39 with COVID-19, enrolled during active disease.

CDR3 residues: CASSLSDPTDTQYF. In DNA form, the CDR3 reads TGCGCCAGCAGCTTGAGCGACCCCACAGATACGCAGTATTTT. The rearrangement uses TRBV5-1 and TRBJ2-3; no clear D gene. Germline-derived CDR1 and CDR2 are SGHRS and YFSETQ. The CDR3 has 14 residues. The germline V and J ends were trimmed by 1 base and 2 bases, with 8 bases remaining between them.

In its sample, this clone was seen a few times. V usage is TRBV5-1 and J usage is TRBJ2-7; 7 nucleotides match TRBD1. This CDR3 spans 15 amino acids. CDR1 is SGHRS and CDR2 is YFSETQ in the germline V gene. Trimming cost V 0 bases and J 5 bases; bases outside gene matches: 8. The CDR3, as DNA: TGCGCCAGCAGCTTGGAGAGACAGGGTAACGACGAGCAGTACTTC. Its protein is CASSLERQGNDEQYF.

The chain carries TRBV4-2 and TRBJ2-4; D is unclear. The CDR3 covers 14 residues. The germline CDR1 and CDR2 sequences are LGHNA and YNFKEQ. V lost 0 bases to trimming and J lost 5 bases, with 8 bases between them. This chain's CDR3 is CASSQDTAQNIQYF. The CDR3 coding sequence is TGTGCCAGCAGCCAAGATACAGCACAAAACATTCAGTACTTC.

V is TRBV7-9 and J is TRBJ2-7; TRBD2 aligns across 10 bases. The CDR3 covers 15 residues. Germline lookup yields CDR1 SEHNR and CDR2 FQNEAQ (reference sequence). V lost 5 bases and J lost 2; bases outside the gene matches: 6. DNA for the CDR3: TGTGCCAGCAGCGCTCGGACTAGCGGAACCTACGAGCAGTACTTC. It translates to CASSARTSGTYEQYF.

This rearrangement joins TRBV4-3 to TRBJ1-4, with 11 bases aligning to TRBD1. CDR3 length: 15 amino acids. V lost 3 bases, J lost 8 bases, and 5 bases stayed unmatched. The germline gives CDR1 LGHNA, CDR2 YSLEER. The CDR3 nucleotides read TGCGCCAGCAGCCAGGGACAGGGGGTCGGCGAAAAACTGTTTTTT. It specifies CASSQGQGVGEKLFF.

The chain is built from TRBV7-2 and TRBJ2-5; TRBD2 agrees at 12 bases. CDR1 SGHTA and CDR2 FQGNSA come from the germline V gene. Trimming at V came to 1 base and at J to 1 base, leaving 10 bases not matched to a gene. This CDR3 is 19 amino acids long. CDR3 nucleotide sequence: TGTGCCAGCAGCTTAGGACTGACTAGCGGGAGATGGAGCCAAGAGACCCAGTACTTC. Protein product: CASSLGLTSGRWSQETQYF.

The chain has TRBV28 and TRBJ1-5; TRBD1 matches at 7 bases. Trimming cost V 6 bases and J 1 base; bases outside gene matches: 6. The CDR3 is 15 residues long. CDR1 is MDHEN, CDR2 SYDVKM, per germline. This CDR3 reads CASRQGIGSNQPQHF. The CDR3 DNA reads as TGTGCCAGCAGACAGGGGATCGGAAGCAATCAGCCCCAGCATTTT. The whole variable domain, filled in from reference TRBV28 and TRBJ1-5, reads DVKVTQSSRYLVKRTGEKVFLECVQDMDHENMFWYRQDPGLGLRLIYFSYDVKMKEKGDIPEGYSVSREKKERFSLILESASTNQTSMYLCASRQGIGSNQPQHFGDGTRLSIL.

This rearrangement joins TRBV11-3 to TRBJ2-7; D perhaps matches TRBD2 (6 bases). Germline V gene lookup returns CDR1 SGHNT and CDR2 YENEEA. The CDR3 totals 13 residues. The germline V and J ends were trimmed by 8 bases and 2 bases, with 13 bases remaining between them. The CDR3 sequence is CASQEGPTYEQYF. CDR3 sequence (DNA): TGTGCCAGCCAGGAGGGGCCCACCTACGAGCAGTACTTC. The variable domain in full, completed from reference TRBV11-3 and TRBJ2-7, reads EAGVVQSPRYKIIEKKQPVAFWCNPISGHNTLYWYLQNLGQGPELLIRYENEEAVDDSQLPKDRFSAERLKGVDSTLKIQPAELGDSAVYLCASQEGPTYEQYFGPGTRLTVT.

The chain is built from TRBV6-5 and TRBJ2-1; D is perhaps TRBD2 (5 bases). This CDR3 is 12 amino acids long. Germline values: CDR1 MNHEY, CDR2 SVGAGI. Trimming took off 9 bases at V and 10 bases at J, with 16 bases between the two ends. As DNA, the CDR3 is TGTGCCAGAGATCGGGGAAAAAACGAGCAGTTCTTC. Translation gives CARDRGKNEQFF.

CDR3 residues: CATVRDRAFFGYTF. CDR3 nucleotides: TGTGCCACCGTCCGGGACAGGGCGTTTTTTGGCTACACCTTC. The chain combines TRBV10-3 with TRBJ1-2, with 9 positions matching TRBD1. Germline V gives CDR1 ENHRY, CDR2 SYGVKD. V trimming: 10 bases; J trimming: 7 bases; junction bases outside the gene matches: 13. The CDR3 has 14 residues.

CDR3 residues: CASTLRGEFYGYTF. As DNA, the CDR3 is TGTGCCAGCACCCTTCGGGGGGAATTCTATGGCTACACCTTC. This chain joins TRBV28 and TRBJ1-2; D possibly corresponds to TRBD1 (5 bases). V lost 7 bases, J lost 4 bases, and 16 bases lay in between. Germline CDR1 is MDHEN and CDR2 is SYDVKM. The CDR3 is 14 amino acids.

The gene calls are TRBV4-3 and TRBJ2-2; 8 nucleotides agree with TRBD1. Trimming at V came to 1 base and at J to 3 bases, leaving 1 base not matched to a gene. The CDR3 is 15 residues long. CDR1 and CDR2 (germline): LGHNA, YSLEER. This chain's CDR3 is CASSQGTGYTGELFF. The CDR3 nucleotides are TGCGCCAGCAGCCAAGGGACAGGGTACACCGGGGAGCTGTTTTTT.

The V call is TRBV7-2, the J call TRBJ1-4; tentative D call: TRBD1 (6 bases). Trimming shortened V by 0 bases and J by 7 bases, and 12 bases separated the two germline ends. CDR1 is SGHTA and CDR2 is FQGNSA in the germline V gene. The CDR3 extends over 15 amino acids. CDR3 nucleotides: TGTGCCAGCAGCTTAGCCGGGACAAACGGTGAAAAACTGTTTTTT. It yields the protein CASSLAGTNGEKLFF.

Points on this clone: This sample also contains other DNA sequences that code for the same CDR3. The chain couples TRBV18 to TRBJ2-3; D is ambiguous. Trimming removed 6 bases at V and 0 bases at J, with 4 bases between. Germline V gene data show CDR1 as KGHSH and CDR2 as LQKENI. This CDR3 is 12 amino acids long. Here the CDR3 reads CASSSSTDTQYF. CDR3 sequence (DNA): TGTGCCAGCTCCTCCAGCACAGATACGCAGTATTTT.

V usage is TRBV9 and J usage is TRBJ2-2; TRBD2 is a possible D gene (6 bases). The germline gives CDR1 SGDLS, CDR2 YYNGEE. This CDR3 spans 19 amino acids. The V gene lost 3 bases and the J gene lost 1 base, with 22 bases spanning the gap. The CDR3 spells CASSASFPGLYKNTGELFF. DNA for the CDR3: TGTGCCAGCAGCGCTTCCTTTCCGGGACTCTATAAGAACACCGGGGAGCTGTTTTTT.

Concerning this clone itself: Sequence at one end of the junction differs from germline and may be a read error. The chain uses TRBV27 and TRBJ2-6, with 11 positions matching TRBD1. The length of the CDR3 is 22 residues. The germline V gene encodes CDR1 MNHEY and CDR2 SMNVEV (reference sequence). Written as DNA, the CDR3 is TGTGCCAGCAGTGGGGGCCAGGGACAGGGGGGCACCTATCTCTCTTGGGCCAACGTCCTGACTTTC. This encodes CASSGGQGQGGTYLSWANVLTF.

This sequence joins TRBV19 and TRBJ2-6; a possible D gene is TRBD1 (7 bases). Germline CDR1 LNHDA, CDR2 SQIVND (reference sequence). V was clipped by 7 bases and J by 2 bases, with 15 bases between them. The CDR3 is 16 residues long. This CDR3 reads CASNQGEEAGANVLTF. For the CDR3, the DNA is TGTGCCAGTAACCAGGGGGAGGAAGCTGGGGCCAACGTCCTGACTTTC. The variable domain in full, with the rest retrieved from reference TRBV19 and TRBJ2-6, is DGGITQSPKYLFRKEGQNVTLSCEQNLNHDAMYWYRQDPGQGLRLIYYSQIVNDFQKGDIAEGYSVSREKKESFPLTVTSAQKNPTAFYLCASNQGEEAGANVLTFGAGSRLTVL.

This CDR3 is CSASTWTEAFF. Written as DNA, the CDR3 is TGCAGTGCTTCGACTTGGACTGAAGCTTTCTTT. V is TRBV20-1 and J is TRBJ1-1, with D unresolved. Looked up from germline, CDR1 is DFQATT and CDR2 is SNEGSKA (reference sequence). The CDR3 is made up of 11 amino acids. The V end was cut by 5 bases, the J end by 5 bases, with 9 bases between.

The V gene is TRBV5-3, the J gene TRBJ2-7; maybe TRBD2 (5 bases). TRBV5-3 is given ORF status, its function remaining uncertain. Trimming left V 3 bases short and J 0 bases short, with 22 bases between. This CDR3 comprises 18 residues. The CDR3 loop reads CARSSLTIRLYHSYEQYF. DNA for the CDR3: TGTGCCAGAAGCTCATTAACCATACGACTATACCACTCCTACGAGCAGTACTTC.

The V and J genes are TRBV19 and TRBJ1-2; 9 nucleotides line up with TRBD1. The germline V gene has CDR1 LNHDA and CDR2 SQIVND (reference sequence). V lost 7 bases, J lost 6 bases, and 15 bases stayed unmatched. This CDR3 region has 16 residues. CDR3 DNA: TGTGCCAGTACCTCCCCGGGGGACAGGGAAGTCAATGGCTACACCTTC. Its protein product is CASTSPGDREVNGYTF.

CDR3 in DNA: TGCGCCAGCAGCTCTTCGGCGGACAGGGCGTACGAGCAGTACTTC. It codes for CASSSSADRAYEQYF. V gene TRBV5-1 combines with J gene TRBJ2-7; 8 bases align to TRBD1. Germline V gene lookup returns CDR1 SGHRS and CDR2 YFSETQ. This CDR3 has 15 amino acids. V was pared by 3 bases and J by 4 bases, with 9 bases of the junction left unmatched.

The chain employs TRBV2 and TRBJ1-6, with a weak D call TRBD1 (6 bases). Germline V gene data show CDR1 as SNHLY and CDR2 as FYNNEI. CDR3 length: 15 residues. V lost 6 bases to trimming and J lost 8 bases, with 17 bases between them. The DNA of the CDR3 is TGTGCCAGCAGGGAGCGGGGGCGGGACCATTCACCCCTCCACTTT. It encodes CASRERGRDHSPLHF.

The chain carries TRBV7-9 and TRBJ2-3, with D hard to call. Trimming shortened V by 0 bases and J by 1 base, and 5 bases separated the two germline ends. CDR1 and CDR2 (germline): SEHNR, FQNEAQ (reference sequence). The CDR3 covers 14 residues. The CDR3 DNA sequence: TGTGCCAGCAGCTTAGCAACGGGCACAGATACGCAGTATTTT. As protein: CASSLATGTDTQYF.

CDR3 in amino acids: CASSLSRVGNQPQHF. In DNA form, the CDR3 reads TGTGCCAGCAGTTTGTCGAGGGTGGGCAATCAGCCCCAGCATTTT. The V call is TRBV27, the J call TRBJ1-5; D not resolved. CDR1 and CDR2 (germline): MNHEY, SMNVEV (reference sequence). The CDR3 covers 15 residues. Between the trimmed V and J ends, which lost 3 bases and 2 bases, there was a span of 11 bases.

Of note for this clone: This sample includes further DNA sequences coding for the same CDR3. This rearrangement joins TRBV5-1 to TRBJ2-2; D not resolved. The CDR3 is 14 residues long. Looked up from germline, CDR1 is SGHRS and CDR2 is YFSETQ. V was cut by 0 bases and J by 4 bases, with 7 bases left in between. The CDR3 bases are TGCGCCAGCAGCTTGGCAAGCGTCACCGGGGAGCTGTTTTTT. Its protein is CASSLASVTGELFF.

V gene TRBV5-6 combines with J gene TRBJ2-3, with D perhaps TRBD2 (6 bases). The CDR3 covers 14 residues. V lost 4 bases and J 1 base, leaving 10 bases between the germline ends. Germline V gene lookup returns CDR1 SGHDT and CDR2 YYEEEE. The CDR3 DNA reads TGTGCCAGCAGCAGTAGCGGAGGCACAGATACGCAGTATTTT. It codes for CASSSSGGTDTQYF.

This clone was picked up a small number of times. The rearrangement links TRBV28 to TRBJ1-1; no firm D call. The CDR3 contains 11 residues. CDR1 MDHEN and CDR2 SYDVKM come from the germline V gene. With 6 bases removed from V and 2 bases from J, the gap between germline ends came to 4 bases. CDR3 DNA: TGTGCCAGCAGCGTTAACACTGAAGCTTTCTTT. It translates to CASSVNTEAFF.

The genes are TRBV16 and TRBJ1-1; unclear D gene. Germline CDR1 is KGHSY and CDR2 is FQNENV. This CDR3 has 13 amino acids. Trimming removed 4 bases at V and 10 bases at J, with 16 bases between. For the CDR3, the DNA is TGTGCCAGCAGCCCTCCACCTCCTATCGGAGCTTTCTTT. This translates into CASSPPPPIGAFF. The full variable domain, with the rest looked up from reference TRBV16 and TRBJ1-1, is GEEVAQTPKHLVRGEGQKAKLYCAPIKGHSYVFWYQQVLKNEFKFLISFQNENVFDETGMPKERFSAKCLPNSPCSLEIQATKLEDSAVYFCASSPPPPIGAFFGQGTRLTVV.

Remarks on this clone: This sample also contains other DNA sequences that code for the same CDR3. This chain uses TRBV9 with TRBJ2-5; a possible D gene is TRBD2 (6 bases). The CDR3 sequence is 13 residues long. Germline-derived CDR1 and CDR2 are SGDLS and YYNGEE. V lost 0 bases to trimming and J lost 5 bases, with 8 bases between them. The CDR3 here is CASSVGGRETQYF. The CDR3 coding sequence is TGTGCCAGCAGCGTAGGAGGGAGGGAGACCCAGTACTTC.

V usage is TRBV7-2 and J usage is TRBJ2-4; maybe TRBD2 (5 bases). From germline, CDR1 is SGHTA and CDR2 FQGNSA. Trimming took 1 base from V and 8 from J, leaving 12 bases between them. The CDR3 loop spans 14 amino acids. The CDR3 nucleotides read TGTGCCAGCAGCTTAGAAATCCGGGGTCACATTCAGTACTTC. This translates into CASSLEIRGHIQYF.

The chain links TRBV5-4 to TRBJ2-2; D may be TRBD1 (6 bases). V dropped 4 bases and J dropped 4 bases, with 14 bases sitting between them. Germline values: CDR1 SGHNT, CDR2 YYREEE (reference sequence). CDR3 length: 15 amino acids. CDR3: CASSPRGSGTGELFF. Here the CDR3 DNA reads TGTGCCAGCAGCCCCAGGGGTTCGGGCACCGGGGAGCTGTTTTTT.